This T cell receptor beta chain was documented in a study of shared clonotypes between healthy human individuals (dated by TCRdb to 2018 to 2021). With respect to the entire study: A couple of women and a few men aged 18 to 49 years were included in the cohort. For each donor, CD4 naive and CD4 memory were each run on three plates, CD8 naive on two plates, and CD8 memory on one plate. The study deeply sequenced blood TCR repertoires of 5 or 6 healthy adults to estimate repertoire size and the extent of clonotype sharing between individuals. To increase sequencing depth and limit assay-specific biases, TCR repertoire library preparation and sequencing were carried out by different laboratories using diverse techniques. Leukapheresis yielded between about 0.85 and 10 billion PBMCs per donor.

The CDR3 numbers 14 residues from cysteine through phenylalanine. Only CDR3 DNA is held: 42 bases, read in frame from base 1. Looking up the germline V gene yields CDR1 SQVTM and CDR2 ANQGSEA. V is cut back by 6 bases and J by 2 bases, with 9 bases in the junction unmatched. As for this clone: Its specific antigen is unknown. No per-base quality is available; no much larger clone lies one base away.

Study-wide findings and limitations: Around 5.4% of naive CD4, more than 3% of naive CD8, around 2.3% of memory CD4, and about 0.4% of memory CD8 clonotypes were shared across several donors. Even with the large sequencing depth, rarefaction of the sorted-subset datasets indicated that sequencing was incomplete. Because the study included only a small number of donors, the genetic and exposure-history diversity represented was limited. Compared with non-shared clonotypes, clonotypes shared by all four sorted-subset donors had higher generation probabilities. Naive subsets generally had larger estimated clonotype richness than memory subsets. Sampling was restricted to blood, and TCR repertoires in tissue are likely to differ from TCR repertoires in blood. Based on pairwise subsampling, the degree of clonotype sharing among donors was expected to be affected by sequencing depth.

Healthy HIV-negative adults with no recently reported acute infections or vaccinations were included as donors. Only Caucasian adults living in Nashville, Tennessee, USA were represented among the donors. CD4+ T cells were enriched by magnetic negative selection, after which naive cells were positively selected on CD45RA and the negative fraction was taken as the memory subset. Blood was obtained by leukapheresis, after which PBMCs were separated by Ficoll-Histopaque density gradient centrifugation and cryopreserved in liquid nitrogen vapor phase. Analytical flow cytometry was used to check the purity and quantity of every magnetically sorted T cell population. Genomic DNA was isolated from each sorted fraction and quantified by UV absorbance on a Nanodrop 2000c. Using the deep immunoSEQ assay, TCR CDR3 regions were amplified from genomic DNA by multiplex PCR. For each cell subset, the extracted genomic DNA was distributed evenly across all wells of several immunoSEQ 96-well plates, and each plate served as one replicate. For sorted subsets, around 200 ng genomic DNA, equal to tens of thousands of T cell genomes, was loaded into each replicate PCR. Purified libraries were quantified with a Qubit 3.0 fluorometer, sized on a Bioanalyzer 2100, and re-quantified with the KAPA Library Quantification kit. Every immunoSEQ 96-well plate was sequenced on a separate single-read 150-cycle Illumina NextSeq 550 flow cell. Per the original workflow: The immunoSEQ output contained only junctional sequences without quality scores, so filtering could not match that applied to full-length reads. To assign V/J genes and CDR3, sequences were annotated using PyIR, a Python wrapper for IgBLAST v1.9, with IMGT germline references. Reads were filtered out if the reads had weak V/J assignments (E-value above 1e-6), no CDR3, stop codons, out-of-frame junctions, or ambiguous translated residues. V3J clonotypes were defined by identical inferred V gene, J gene, and CDR3 amino acid sequence. Percentage overlap between repertoires was computed as shared unique clonotypes divided by the size of the smaller repertoire. RTK rarefaction, the Chao1 estimator, and Recon v2.1 estimates of unobserved clonotypes were used to assess repertoire richness. For all TCRbeta clonotypes obtained by the gDNA method from a handful of donors, generation probabilities were computed with OLGA. In its TCRdb copy, this immuneACCESS table keeps in-frame sequences only and misses some clones. Where compared with another copy, unresolved V genes explain less than half of these, and the others have no known cause. That table supplies the V and J calls and clone size; D and trimming were determined from the DNA. This sample is represented by 2 million to 2.5 million clones; approximately 95% of them were singletons. About 0.39% of the sample comes from the top ten.

Sequenced: naive CD4+ T cells from PBMCs. The cell subset or site label of this sample denotes: CD45RA+ positively selected. This TCR was sampled from a man between 18 and 35 years old in good health. Some clones in this sample may be carry-over from other donors' samples. The sequence joins TRBV29-1 to TRBJ2-7; 8 central nucleotides agree with TRBD1. The DNA sequence is TGCAGCGTCAACACAGGGGGAAGCGCCTACGAGCAGTACTTC. This sequence encodes CSVNTGGSAYEQYF.